A single sample is the source of the 5 T cell receptor beta chains below, sequenced in a study of blood T cell repertoires in COVID-19. Method: immunoSEQ multiplex PCR; TCRdb's copy keeps in-frame clones and lacks some. The profile covers some 250,000 clones, with roughly nine tenths appearing a single time and 1% to 1.5% taken by the ten largest. The sample consisted of PBMCs or T cells enriched from blood (not recorded which). The source of these receptors is a human donor in a cohort exposed to, infected with or recovered from COVID-19 (not recorded which). The donor label of this sample is uncertain.

The genes are TRBV19 and TRBJ1-5, with a weak D call TRBD1 (5 bases). The ends were cut back, 3 bases at V and 7 bases at J, with 16 bases in the middle. The CDR3 totals 15 residues. Germline CDR1 is LNHDA and CDR2 is SQIVND (reference sequence). CDR3 bases: TGTGCCAGTAGTATCCGGGGGATAGAGGGGCAGCCCCAGCATTTT. Translating gives CASSIRGIEGQPQHF.

The CDR3 loop reads CASSPPGTSRSYNEQFF. CDR3 sequence (DNA): TGTGCCAGCAGCCCCCCGGGGACTTCACGCTCCTACAATGAGCAGTTCTTC. The chain combines TRBV7-3 with TRBJ2-1; D perhaps matches TRBD2 (6 bases). This CDR3 has 17 residues. V lost 5 bases to trimming and J lost 0 bases, with 17 bases between them. The germline gives CDR1 SGHTA, CDR2 FQGTGA.

This chain joins TRBV11-2 and TRBJ1-1; no firm D call. Germline values: CDR1 SGHAT, CDR2 FQNNGV. The ends were cut back, 0 bases at V and 6 bases at J, with 8 bases in the middle. The CDR3 contains 13 residues. This chain's CDR3 is CASSLDPLSEAFF. CDR3 DNA sequence: TGTGCCAGCAGCTTAGATCCCCTTTCTGAAGCTTTCTTT.

The V and J genes are TRBV5-1 and TRBJ1-2; 11 bases agree with TRBD1. Trimming at V came to 0 bases and at J to 6 bases, leaving 1 base not matched to a gene. This CDR3 spans 14 amino acids. Germline assignment: CDR1 SGHRS and CDR2 YFSETQ. This CDR3 is CASSLGTGGNGYTF. The DNA for the CDR3 is TGCGCCAGCAGCTTGGGGACAGGGGGCAATGGCTACACCTTC.

This sequence joins TRBV3-1 (or the pseudogene TRBV3-2) and TRBJ2-2, with D perhaps matching TRBD2 (6 bases). CDR3 length: 16 amino acids. Germline V gives CDR1 LGHDT, CDR2 YNNKEL (reference sequence). Trimming stripped 1 base from V and 1 base from J, with 10 bases between. This CDR3 reads CASSQARGLNTGELFF. The CDR3 DNA follows: TGTGCCAGCAGCCAAGCCCGGGGACTGAACACCGGGGAGCTGTTTTTT.